A single sample is the source of the 18 T cell receptor beta chains below, sequenced in a study of molecular identifiers for immune sequencing clone quantification (dated by TCRdb to 2016 to 2019). The library was generated by PCR. Sequencing was carried out with an Illumina HiSeq 4000. TCRdb redid the processing of the public reads, applying fastp at Q25 and MiXCR, and retained in-frame beta chains. Every CDR3 protein is listed once, alongside the most common genes and DNA of its rows. This sample lists about half a million distinct CDR3 sequences; 20% to 25% were detected once. The ten largest clonotypes hold around 0.84% of the sample. Sequencing was carried out using naive CD8+ T cells from blood, with Jurkat cell RNA spiked in. In the paper's terms, the cell subset or site label means: FACS-sorted CD8+CD4-CCR7+CD45RA+ naive T cells. These receptors were collected from a human donor in good health. Some libraries in this study had Jurkat cell RNA spiked in.

This clonotype has at least ten counts. V usage is TRBV7-9 and J usage is TRBJ1-4, with 7 bases aligning to TRBD1. The V and J ends lost 3 bases and 8 bases, in that order; junction bases with no gene match: 9. The CDR3 has 15 residues. Germline CDR1 reads SEHNR; CDR2 reads FQNEAQ (reference sequence). DNA for the CDR3: TGTGCCAGCAGCTTTCGACAGGGAGAAGAGGAAAAACTGTTTTTT. Protein: CASSFRQGEEEKLFF. The full variable domain, its missing parts supplied by reference TRBV7-9 and TRBJ1-4, is DTGVSQNPRHKITKRGQNVTFRCDPISEHNRLYWYRQTLGQGPEFLTYFQNEAQLEKSRLLSDRFSAERPKGSFSTLEIQRTEQGDSAMYLCASSFRQGEEEKLFFGSGTQLSVL.

This clonotype showed up many times. V gene TRBV29-1 combines with J gene TRBJ2-7; possible D gene TRBD1, 6 bases. This CDR3 has 12 amino acids. V dropped 7 bases and J dropped 6 bases, with 16 bases sitting between them. Germline V gene data show CDR1 as SQVTM and CDR2 as ANQGSEA. DNA of the CDR3: TGCAGCGCCCTAGCTGGGGGCGGCGAGCAGTACTTC. Amino acid sequence: CSALAGGGEQYF.

The rearrangement links TRBV7-9 to TRBJ1-3; D is unclear. Deletions cut 1 base from V and 8 bases from J, with 3 bases between. CDR1 SEHNR and CDR2 FQNEAQ come from the germline V gene (reference sequence). The CDR3 sequence is 11 residues long. The CDR3 sequence is CASSLVDTIYF. The DNA of the CDR3 is TGTGCCAGCAGCTTAGTGGACACCATATATTTT.

The chain couples TRBV9 to TRBJ1-4; tentative D call: TRBD1 (6 bases). Per the germline V gene, CDR1 is SGDLS and CDR2 is YYNGEE. This CDR3 contains 16 residues. V was shortened by 4 bases and J by 0 bases, with 13 bases between the two germline ends. The CDR3 coding sequence is TGTGCCAGCAGCCCAGGACAGCGCCCAACTAATGAAAAACTGTTTTTT. Translation: CASSPGQRPTNEKLFF. Variable domain in full (rest from reference TRBV9 and TRBJ1-4): DSGVTQTPKHLITATGQRVTLRCSPRSGDLSVYWYQQSLDQGLQFLIQYYNGEERAKGNILERFSAQQFPDLHSELNLSSLELGDSALYFCASSPGQRPTNEKLFFGSGTQLSVL.

The chain carries TRBV12-3 or TRBV12-4 and TRBJ1-5; D gene unclear. The CDR3 loop spans 15 amino acids. Trimming stripped 1 base from V and 3 bases from J, with 10 bases between. This CDR3 reads CASSLGGWDNQPQHF. DNA of the CDR3: TGTGCCAGCAGTTTAGGTGGGTGGGACAATCAGCCCCAGCATTTT.

The genes are TRBV19 and TRBJ2-3; D not certain. The CDR3 sequence is 12 residues long. V was cut by 6 bases and J by 5 bases, with 9 bases left in between. Germline CDR1 is LNHDA and CDR2 is SQIVND (reference sequence). The CDR3 sequence is CASRDTIDTQYF. The CDR3 DNA reads as TGTGCCAGTAGAGATACGATAGATACGCAGTATTTT. Full variable domain (remainder filled in from reference TRBV19 and TRBJ2-3): DGGITQSPKYLFRKEGQNVTLSCEQNLNHDAMYWYRQDPGQGLRLIYYSQIVNDFQKGDIAEGYSVSREKKESFPLTVTSAQKNPTAFYLCASRDTIDTQYFGPGTRLTVL.

There are a few counts of this clonotype. V usage is TRBV5-1 and J usage is TRBJ2-7, with 9 bases fitting TRBD2. Germline CDR1 reads SGHRS; CDR2 reads YFSETQ. The CDR3 runs to 22 residues. Trimming cost V 4 bases and J 0 bases; bases outside gene matches: 26. CDR3 in DNA: TGCGCCAGCAGCCGTCGACAGGTGCCTAGCGGGAAGAAAGTTGCACTCTCCTACGAGCAGTACTTC. It codes for CASSRRQVPSGKKVALSYEQYF.

This clonotype occurred once. Because the CDR3 is missing its conserved closing phenylalanine or tryptophan, this is likely a read error. This chain links TRBV19 with TRBJ1-2; D gene unclear. Germline V gene lookup returns CDR1 LNHDA and CDR2 SQIVND (reference sequence). The CDR3 totals 13 residues. The V and J ends lost 0 bases and 9 bases respectively, with 11 bases between them. The CDR3 loop reads CASSIDHGSSYTL. The DNA for the CDR3 is TGTGCCAGTAGTATAGATCACGGCAGCAGCTACACCCTC.

The rearrangement uses TRBV19 and TRBJ2-7; 10 nucleotides agree with TRBD2. Per the germline V gene, CDR1 is LNHDA and CDR2 is SQIVND (reference sequence). The junction had 5 bases not matched to a gene; V was cut back by 7 bases and J by 2 bases. This CDR3 region has 14 residues. The CDR3 loop is CASKIAGGAYEQYF. In nucleotides, the CDR3 is TGTGCCAGTAAGATAGCGGGGGGCGCCTACGAGCAGTACTTC.

This clonotype showed up just a few times. V is TRBV27 and J is TRBJ2-1; D gene ambiguous. The length of the CDR3 is 14 residues. Germline V gene data show CDR1 as MNHEY and CDR2 as SMNVEV (reference sequence). Trimming took 8 bases from V and 8 from J, leaving 19 bases between them. This CDR3 is CASAFGLYPDEQFF. The DNA of the CDR3 is TGTGCCAGCGCCTTTGGCTTGTACCCCGATGAGCAGTTCTTC.

A note on this clonotype: A much larger clonotype is one base distant, so this may be a read error. The chain recombines TRBV7-9 with TRBJ2-7, with TRBD1 identical over 7 bases. In germline, CDR1 is SEHNR, CDR2 FQNEAQ (reference sequence). V shed 6 bases and J 3 bases; nucleotides not matched to a gene: 11. The CDR3 runs 15 residues. In nucleotides, the CDR3 is TGTGCCAGCAGACCTAGCTCGACAGGGATCTACGAGCAGTACTTC. Residues: CASRPSSTGIYEQYF.

The rearrangement joins TRBV7-2 to TRBJ2-1; 8 nucleotides match TRBD2. Germline V gene data show CDR1 as SGHTA and CDR2 as FQGNSA. CDR3 length equals 16 residues. The J segment lost 6 bases and the V segment lost 1 base, leaving 8 bases of the junction unmatched. As DNA, the CDR3 is TGTGCCAGCAGCTTAGATCCCGGGGGGGTAGTCAATGAGCAGTTCTTC. Encoded protein: CASSLDPGGVVNEQFF. Variable domain in full (rest from reference TRBV7-2 and TRBJ2-1): GAGVSQSPSNKVTEKGKDVELRCDPISGHTALYWYRQSLGQGLEFLIYFQGNSAPDKSGLPSDRFSAERTGGSVSTLTIQRTQQEDSAVYLCASSLDPGGVVNEQFFGPGTRLTVL.

The chain carries TRBV2 and TRBJ1-2; 11 bases map to TRBD1. Trimming cost V 7 bases and J 5 bases; bases outside gene matches: 3. CDR1 is SNHLY and CDR2 is FYNNEI in the germline V gene. This CDR3 has 13 residues. The CDR3 sequence: CASKGQGGYGYTF. DNA for the CDR3: TGTGCCAGCAAGGGACAGGGGGGGTATGGCTACACCTTC.

This clonotype was counted many times. The chain links TRBV27 to TRBJ2-5; 8 nucleotides agree with TRBD1. V trimming: 5 bases; J trimming: 5 bases; junction bases outside the gene matches: 10. The CDR3 loop spans 15 amino acids. Germline-derived CDR1 and CDR2 are MNHEY and SMNVEV (reference sequence). The CDR3 nucleotides read TGTGCCAGCAGTCCAGGACAGGGTTACATCGAGACCCAGTACTTC. It is translated as CASSPGQGYIETQYF.

This chain links TRBV4-1 with TRBJ1-5, with TRBD1 as a possible D gene (5 bases). Trimming pared 2 bases from V and 0 bases from J, leaving 23 bases between. The V gene's germline CDR1 is MGHRA and CDR2 YSYEKL. CDR3 size: 20 residues. CDR3 region: CASSQQTAPEGLYSNQPQHF. As DNA, the CDR3 is TGCGCCAGCAGCCAACAAACGGCCCCGGAGGGGCTTTATAGCAATCAGCCCCAGCATTTT.

The chain combines TRBV9 with TRBJ2-1, with 9 nucleotides matching TRBD2. The CDR3 is 15 amino acids. The germline gives CDR1 SGDLS, CDR2 YYNGEE. The trim removed 4 bases at V and 8 bases at J, leaving 10 bases unmatched. DNA for the CDR3: TGTGCCAGCAGCCTCCGGGGTAGCGGGAGTGATGAGCAGTTCTTC. This codes for CASSLRGSGSDEQFF.

A remark on this clonotype: This may come from a read error, since a much larger clone is one base off. CDR3 loop: CGSSHRSTDTQYF. The CDR3 coding sequence is TGTGGCAGCAGCCACCGTTCCACAGATACGCAGTATTTT. The chain carries TRBV3-1 and TRBJ2-3; D is unresolved. The germline V gene encodes CDR1 LGHDT and CDR2 YNNKEL (reference sequence). The CDR3 is made up of 13 amino acids.

CDR3 amino acids: CASSQEASRTLEQFF. The CDR3 DNA sequence: TGCGCCAGCAGCCAAGAGGCTAGCCGGACCTTGGAGCAGTTCTTC. The chain is built from TRBV4-1 and TRBJ2-1, with TRBD2 as a possible D gene (5 bases). CDR3 length equals 15 residues. V dropped 0 bases and J dropped 10 bases, with 16 bases sitting between them. Germline CDR1 and CDR2: MGHRA and YSYEKL.